This T cell receptor beta chain was documented in a study of shared clonotypes between healthy human individuals. Only in-frame clones appear in the TCRdb table, and some are missing; sequencing was by immunoSEQ multiplex PCR. Of about 1 million clones listed, around four fifths are singletons. Donors included only healthy HIV-negative adults lacking recent acute infections or vaccinations. The sample was memory CD4+ T cells sorted from blood. Specified subset: CD45RA-negative fraction. This clonotype originated in a man aged 18-30 years in good health.

CDR3 residues: CASSGLAGTETQYF. The CDR3 coding sequence is TGTGCCAGCAGCGGACTAGCGGGGACGGAGACCCAGTACTTC. The chain couples TRBV5-6 to TRBJ2-5; 12 nucleotides align to TRBD2. In germline, CDR1 is SGHDT, CDR2 YYEEEE. The CDR3 has 14 amino acids. V was pared by 4 bases and J by 5 bases, with 3 bases of the junction left unmatched.